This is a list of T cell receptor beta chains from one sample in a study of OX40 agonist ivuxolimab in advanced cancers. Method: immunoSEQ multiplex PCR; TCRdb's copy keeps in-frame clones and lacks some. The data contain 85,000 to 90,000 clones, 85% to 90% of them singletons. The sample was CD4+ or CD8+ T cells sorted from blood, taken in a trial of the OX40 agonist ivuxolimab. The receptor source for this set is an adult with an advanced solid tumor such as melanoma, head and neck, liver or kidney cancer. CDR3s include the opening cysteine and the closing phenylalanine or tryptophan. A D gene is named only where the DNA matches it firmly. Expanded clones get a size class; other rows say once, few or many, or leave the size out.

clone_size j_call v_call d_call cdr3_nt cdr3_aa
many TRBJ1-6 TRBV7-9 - TGTGCCAGCACCACTCAGGGAGCGGGTTCACCCCTCCACTTT CASTTQGAGSPLHF
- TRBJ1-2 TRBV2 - TGTGCCAGCAGACTTGACAGAACCTCTGACTATGGCTACACCTTC CASRLDRTSDYGYTF
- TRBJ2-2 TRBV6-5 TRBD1 TGTGCCAGCAGAAGACAGGGTCTAGCCGGGGAGCTGTTTTTT CASRRQGLAGELFF
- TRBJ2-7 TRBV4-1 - TGCGCCAGCAGCCTTGCTTCAGGTTACTCCTACGAGCAGTACTTC CASSLASGYSYEQYF
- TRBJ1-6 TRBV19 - TGTGCCAGTAGTAGCCTCATTGAACCCCTCCACTTT CASSSLIEPLHF
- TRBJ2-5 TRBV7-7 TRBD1 TGTGCTAGCAGCCCCAGAGCCCGGACAGGTCAAGAGACCCAGTACTTC CASSPRARTGQETQYF
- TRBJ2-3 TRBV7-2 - TGTGCCAGCAGCCCCCCCGGCAATACGCAGTATTTT CASSPPGNTQYF
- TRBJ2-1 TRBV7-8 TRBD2 TGTGCCAGCAGCTCCCCAGGGACTAGCGGGGCCAATGAGCAGTTCTTC CASSSPGTSGANEQFF
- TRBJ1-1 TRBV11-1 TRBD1 TGTGCCAGCGGTAGGGGGCGAATGGAGGAAGCTTTCTTT CASGRGRMEEAFF
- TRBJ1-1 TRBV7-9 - TGTGCCAGCAGCTTAGAAACAGGGAACACTGAAGCTTTCTTT CASSLETGNTEAFF
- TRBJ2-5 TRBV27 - TGTGCCAGCAGTTCGGCCACGCCGGGAGCAGAGACCCAGTACTTC CASSSATPGAETQYF
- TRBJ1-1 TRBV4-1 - TGCGCCAGCAGCCAAGGGGGGAGGAACACTGAAGCTTTCTTT CASSQGGRNTEAFF
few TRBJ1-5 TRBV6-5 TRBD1 TGTGCCAGCAAACAGGGGACCAATCAGCCCCAGCATTTT CASKQGTNQPQHF
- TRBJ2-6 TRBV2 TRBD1 TGTGCCAGCAGGGCCGGGACAGCGAAGTCTGGGGCCAACGTCCTGACTTTC CASRAGTAKSGANVLTF
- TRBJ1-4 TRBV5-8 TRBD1 TGTGCCAGCAGCTTGGAGACAGGGTTTAATGAAAAACTGTTTTTT CASSLETGFNEKLFF
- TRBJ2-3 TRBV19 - TGTGCCAGTAGTTCCCCGGGACGCGCACGAGATACGCAGTATTTT CASSSPGRARDTQYF